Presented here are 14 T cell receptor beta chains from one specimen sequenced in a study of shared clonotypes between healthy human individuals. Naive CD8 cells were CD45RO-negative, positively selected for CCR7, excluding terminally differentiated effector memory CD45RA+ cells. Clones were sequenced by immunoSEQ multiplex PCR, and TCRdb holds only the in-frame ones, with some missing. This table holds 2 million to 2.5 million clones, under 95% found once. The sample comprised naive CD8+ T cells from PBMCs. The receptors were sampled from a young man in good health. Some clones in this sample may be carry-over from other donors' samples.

CDR3 region: CASSTGGLYNEQFF. CDR3 nucleotides: TGTGCCAGCAGTACGGGGGGCCTCTACAATGAGCAGTTCTTC. J is TRBJ2-1 and V is TRBV27; D is perhaps TRBD2 (7 bases). CDR3 length equals 14 residues. Per germline, CDR1 MNHEY and CDR2 SMNVEV (reference sequence). The V end lost 5 bases, the J end lost 3 bases, and 11 bases lay between the germline ends.

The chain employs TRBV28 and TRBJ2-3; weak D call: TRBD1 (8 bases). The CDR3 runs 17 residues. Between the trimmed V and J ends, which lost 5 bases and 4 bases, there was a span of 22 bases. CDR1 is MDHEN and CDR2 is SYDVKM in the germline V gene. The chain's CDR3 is CASSRPQGGFGADTQYF. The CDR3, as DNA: TGTGCCAGCAGTCGCCCACAGGGGGGGTTTGGGGCAGATACGCAGTATTTT.

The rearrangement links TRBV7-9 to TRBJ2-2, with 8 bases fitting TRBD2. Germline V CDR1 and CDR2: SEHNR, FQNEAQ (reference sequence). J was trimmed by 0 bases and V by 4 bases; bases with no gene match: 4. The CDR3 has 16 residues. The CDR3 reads CASSSNSGTNTGELFF. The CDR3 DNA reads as TGTGCCAGCAGCTCAAATAGCGGGACGAACACCGGGGAGCTGTTTTTT.

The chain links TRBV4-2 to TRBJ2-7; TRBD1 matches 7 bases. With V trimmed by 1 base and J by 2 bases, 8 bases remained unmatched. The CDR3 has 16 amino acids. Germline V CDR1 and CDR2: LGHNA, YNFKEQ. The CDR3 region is CASSQGWGQTTYEQYF. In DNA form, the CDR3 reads TGTGCCAGCAGCCAAGGTTGGGGACAGACCACCTACGAGCAGTACTTC.

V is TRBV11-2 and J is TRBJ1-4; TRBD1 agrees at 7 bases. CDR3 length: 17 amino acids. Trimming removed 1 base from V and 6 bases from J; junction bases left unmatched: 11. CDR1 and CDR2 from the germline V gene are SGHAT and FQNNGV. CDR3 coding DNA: TGTGCCAGCAGCTTAGGCCCCACAGGGGCCCCTGATGAAAAACTGTTTTTT. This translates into CASSLGPTGAPDEKLFF.

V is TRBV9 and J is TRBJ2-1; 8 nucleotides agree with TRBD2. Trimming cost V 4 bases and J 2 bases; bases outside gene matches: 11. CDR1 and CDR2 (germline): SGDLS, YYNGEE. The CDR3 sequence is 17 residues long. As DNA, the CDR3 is TGTGCCAGCAGCCGCACCGGGGGGGGATCCACCTACAATGAGCAGTTCTTC. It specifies CASSRTGGGSTYNEQFF.

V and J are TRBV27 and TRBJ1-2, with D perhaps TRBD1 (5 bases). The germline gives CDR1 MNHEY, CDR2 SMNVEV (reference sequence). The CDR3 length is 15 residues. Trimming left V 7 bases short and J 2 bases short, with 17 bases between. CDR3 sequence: CASTIRGGANYGYTF. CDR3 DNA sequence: TGTGCCAGCACCATTCGTGGGGGTGCGAACTATGGCTACACCTTC.

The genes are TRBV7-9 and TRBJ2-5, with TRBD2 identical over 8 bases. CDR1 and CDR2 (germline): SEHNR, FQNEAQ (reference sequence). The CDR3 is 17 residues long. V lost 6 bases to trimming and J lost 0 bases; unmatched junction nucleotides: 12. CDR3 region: CASRTEGASGHQETQYF. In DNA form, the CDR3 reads TGTGCCAGCAGAACCGAAGGCGCTAGCGGGCACCAAGAGACCCAGTACTTC.

The CDR3 here is CASSLGAGARNTIYF. In DNA, the CDR3 is TGTGCCAGCAGCCTGGGGGCAGGGGCGAGAAACACCATATATTTT. V is TRBV28 and J is TRBJ1-3, with D perhaps TRBD1 (6 bases). Germline V lookup: CDR1 MDHEN, CDR2 SYDVKM. The CDR3 has 15 amino acids. V gave up 6 bases and J gave up 5 bases, with 17 bases separating them.

CDR3 in DNA: TGCGCCAGCAGCCAAGGGGGGCTTACGCAGTATTTT. This gives the protein CASSQGGLTQYF. V gene TRBV4-3 combines with J gene TRBJ2-3; D might be TRBD1 (6 bases). The CDR3 is 12 residues long. The V end was cut by 1 base, the J end by 8 bases, with 7 bases between. CDR1 LGHNA and CDR2 YSLEER come from the germline V gene.

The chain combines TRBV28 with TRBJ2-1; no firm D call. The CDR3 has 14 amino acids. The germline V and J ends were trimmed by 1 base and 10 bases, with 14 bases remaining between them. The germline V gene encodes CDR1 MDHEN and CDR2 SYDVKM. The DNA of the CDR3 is TGTGCCAGCAGTTTATCTCCCCGGGTCGGGGAGCAGTTCTTC. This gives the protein CASSLSPRVGEQFF.

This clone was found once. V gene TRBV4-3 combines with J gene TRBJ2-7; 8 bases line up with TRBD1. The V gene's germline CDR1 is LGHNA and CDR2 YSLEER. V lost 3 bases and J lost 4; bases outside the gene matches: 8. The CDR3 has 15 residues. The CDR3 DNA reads TGCGCCAGCAGCCACTGGACAGGGAACAATTACGAGCAGTACTTC. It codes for CASSHWTGNNYEQYF.

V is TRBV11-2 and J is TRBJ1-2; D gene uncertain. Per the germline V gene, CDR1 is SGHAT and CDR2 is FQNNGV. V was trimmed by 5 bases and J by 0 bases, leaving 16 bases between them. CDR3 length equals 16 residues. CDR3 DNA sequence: TGTGCCAGCAGCCCCGGTGGACGGCTGACTAACTATGGCTACACCTTC. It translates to CASSPGGRLTNYGYTF. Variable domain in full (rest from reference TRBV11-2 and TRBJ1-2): EAGVAQSPRYKIIEKRQSVAFWCNPISGHATLYWYQQILGQGPKLLIQFQNNGVVDDSQLPKDRFSAERLKGVDSTLKIQPAKLEDSAVYLCASSPGGRLTNYGYTFGSGTRLTVV.

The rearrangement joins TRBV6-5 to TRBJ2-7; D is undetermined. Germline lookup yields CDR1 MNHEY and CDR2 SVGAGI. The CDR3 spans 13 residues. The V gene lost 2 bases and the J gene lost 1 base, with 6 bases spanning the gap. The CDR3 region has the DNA TGTGCCAGCAGTTACGTCCGTTCCTACGAGCAGTACTTC. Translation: CASSYVRSYEQYF.